A single sample is the source of the 30 T cell receptor beta chains below, sequenced in a study of Ad26.COV2.S vaccination and SARS-CoV-2 variants. Method: immunoSEQ multiplex PCR; TCRdb's copy keeps in-frame clones and lacks some. The sample yields some 390,000 clones, 75% to 90% seen once. Indicated treatment: some 20 received Ad26.COV2.S at low or high dose, single or two shots; about 5 received placebo; per-sample allocation not given. It was on day 63 after the first vaccine or placebo injection that samples were taken. Sequences were derived from peripheral blood, sampled in a trial of Ad26.COV2.S vaccine versus placebo. All receptors derive from a person aged 18 to 65 who received the Ad26.COV2.S COVID-19 vaccine or a placebo.

This chain joins TRBV9 and TRBJ1-2; the match to TRBD1 covers 7 bases. Looked up from germline, CDR1 is SGDLS and CDR2 is YYNGEE. With 4 bases clipped from V and 4 bases from J, the junction kept 22 bases outside the gene matches. The CDR3 has 19 amino acids. CDR3 in amino acids: CASSPTPPGTDTTIYGYTF. The CDR3 region has the DNA TGTGCCAGCAGCCCAACGCCCCCCGGGACAGACACGACTATCTATGGCTACACCTTC.

The chain is built from TRBV6-6 and TRBJ1-2; no clear D. Germline CDR1 MNHNY, CDR2 SVGAGI (reference sequence). V was pared by 3 bases and J by 8 bases, with 13 bases between. The CDR3 consists of 13 residues. The CDR3 region is CASSYGGNGGYTF. The CDR3 bases are TGTGCCAGCAGTTATGGCGGAAATGGCGGCTACACCTTC.

J is TRBJ2-3 and V is TRBV7-9; TRBD1 might be the D (6 bases). The ends were cut back, 0 bases at V and 2 bases at J, with 9 bases in the middle. The CDR3 is made up of 15 amino acids. Germline V lookup: CDR1 SEHNR, CDR2 FQNEAQ (reference sequence). CDR3 protein: CASSLAGGNTDTQYF. As DNA, the CDR3 is TGTGCCAGCAGCTTAGCAGGGGGTAACACAGATACGCAGTATTTT.

For this clone: The same CDR3 also results from other DNA sequences found in this sample. DNA for the CDR3: TGTGCCAGCAGCCAAGTATCCGGGGCCAACGTCCTGACTTTC. This translates into CASSQVSGANVLTF. The chain employs TRBV3-1 (or the pseudogene TRBV3-2) and TRBJ2-6; D is uncertain. Between the trimmed V and J ends, which lost 1 base and 4 bases, there was a span of 5 bases. Germline V gene lookup returns CDR1 LGHDT and CDR2 YNNKEL (reference sequence). The CDR3 is made up of 14 amino acids.

As concerns this clone: A read error may produce the germline difference seen at one junction end. The rearrangement links TRBV19 to TRBJ2-4; weak D call: TRBD2 (7 bases). Germline CDR1 and CDR2: LNHDA and SQIVND (reference sequence). The CDR3 runs to 16 residues. The CDR3 DNA follows: TGTGCCATTAGTATAGATATCGGGGCGGGGGCGGACATTCAGTACTTC. It is translated as CAISIDIGAGADIQYF.

This rearrangement joins TRBV29-1 to TRBJ2-1; possibly TRBD1 for D (6 bases). Germline lookup yields CDR1 SQVTM and CDR2 ANQGSEA. V lost 7 bases to trimming and J lost 6 bases, with 19 bases between them. CDR3 length equals 14 residues. CDR3 sequence reads: CSASASAGVNEQFF. Written as DNA, the CDR3 is TGCAGCGCCTCCGCGTCGGCAGGGGTCAATGAGCAGTTCTTC.

This sequence joins TRBV7-2 and TRBJ2-2; 8 nucleotides line up with TRBD1. This CDR3 has 15 residues. Germline CDR1 reads SGHTA; CDR2 reads FQGNSA. Germline trimming cut 5 bases from V and 3 bases from J; bases unmatched to any gene: 5. CDR3 region: CASSQDRADTGELFF. The CDR3 nucleotides read TGTGCCAGCAGCCAGGACAGGGCCGACACCGGGGAGCTGTTTTTT.

V and J are TRBV18 and TRBJ2-2; D gene uncertain. Germline V gene sequence: CDR1 KGHSH, CDR2 LQKENI. CDR3 length equals 16 residues. V lost 2 bases and J lost 0, with 10 bases in between. CDR3 nucleotide sequence: TGTGCCAGCTCACCAGTGACACCCGCGAACACCGGGGAGCTGTTTTTT. It is translated as CASSPVTPANTGELFF.

The J gene is TRBJ2-7, the V gene TRBV7-9, with TRBD2 as a possible D gene (5 bases). Trimming took 6 bases from V and 0 from J, leaving 12 bases between them. The length of the CDR3 is 14 residues. Germline values: CDR1 SEHNR, CDR2 FQNEAQ (reference sequence). The CDR3 DNA follows: TGTGCCAGCAGAGACCGGGAAAGCTCCTACGAGCAGTACTTC. This codes for CASRDRESSYEQYF.

V usage is TRBV7-9 and J usage is TRBJ1-4, with D hard to call. With 3 bases removed from V and 0 bases from J, the gap between germline ends came to 8 bases. Germline V gene lookup returns CDR1 SEHNR and CDR2 FQNEAQ (reference sequence). This CDR3 region has 15 residues. The CDR3 DNA is TGTGCCAGCAGCTTGTCTGGTACAACTAATGAAAAACTGTTTTTT. It specifies CASSLSGTTNEKLFF.

The genes are TRBV12-3 or TRBV12-4 and TRBJ1-1, with 8 bases aligning to TRBD1. The CDR3 runs 13 residues. With 11 bases clipped from V and 5 bases from J, the junction kept 10 bases outside the gene matches. The CDR3: CACQGTGKTEAFF. CDR3 nucleotide sequence: TGTGCCTGCCAGGGGACAGGTAAGACTGAAGCTTTCTTT.

The chain recombines TRBV4-2 with TRBJ2-7, with D hard to call. Between the trimmed V and J ends, which lost 1 base and 4 bases, there was a span of 20 bases. This CDR3 contains 17 residues. The germline CDR1 and CDR2 sequences are LGHNA and YNFKEQ. The CDR3 reads CASSQVGLYSTSYEQYF. In DNA form, the CDR3 reads TGTGCCAGCAGCCAAGTAGGCTTGTACTCCACCAGTTACGAGCAGTACTTC.

The chain is built from TRBV3-1 (or the pseudogene TRBV3-2) and TRBJ2-7; no clear D gene. Trimming took off 0 bases at V and 3 bases at J, with 6 bases between the two ends. The CDR3 runs to 13 residues. Germline CDR1 is LGHDT and CDR2 is YNNKEL (reference sequence). This chain's CDR3 is CASSQDPFYEQYF. CDR3 in DNA: TGTGCCAGCAGCCAAGATCCCTTCTACGAGCAGTACTTC.

V and J are TRBV3-1 (or the pseudogene TRBV3-2) and TRBJ2-1; 8 nucleotides line up with TRBD1. This CDR3 contains 16 residues. Germline V gives CDR1 LGHDT, CDR2 YNNKEL (reference sequence). V dropped 4 bases and J dropped 1; count of bases not matched to a gene: 6. In nucleotides, the CDR3 is TGTGCCAGCAGCCTCTCCGGGACAGGTTCCTACAATGAGCAGTTCTTC. The encoded protein is CASSLSGTGSYNEQFF.

CDR3 residues: CASRGQTIGTQYF. The CDR3 DNA is TGTGCCAGCAGGGGACAGACCATAGGGACCCAGTACTTC. The rearrangement links TRBV12-3 or TRBV12-4 to TRBJ2-5, with 7 bases fitting TRBD1. CDR3 length equals 13 residues. V lost 6 bases, J lost 7 bases, and 8 bases stayed unmatched.

The rearrangement joins TRBV7-8 to TRBJ1-4; 9 nucleotides agree with TRBD1. Germline values: CDR1 SGHVS, CDR2 FQNEAQ. Trimming at V came to 5 bases and at J to 6 bases, leaving 4 bases not matched to a gene. The CDR3 covers 14 residues. Here the CDR3 reads CASSGDRGDEKLFF. CDR3 sequence (DNA): TGTGCCAGCAGCGGAGACAGGGGGGATGAAAAACTGTTTTTT. The full variable domain, its missing parts supplied by reference TRBV7-8 and TRBJ1-4, is GAGVSQSPRYKVAKRGQDVALRCDPISGHVSLFWYQQALGQGPEFLTYFQNEAQLDKSGLPSDRFFAERPEGSVSTLKIQRTQQEDSAVYLCASSGDRGDEKLFFGSGTQLSVL.

The V call is TRBV12-3 or TRBV12-4, the J call TRBJ1-2, with unresolved D. This CDR3 region has 12 residues. V lost 2 bases to trimming and J lost 7 bases, with 8 bases between them. The CDR3 DNA reads as TGTGCCAGCAGTTTATCCGGGTTTGGCTACACCTTC. Residues: CASSLSGFGYTF.

J is TRBJ2-3 and V is TRBV27; D perhaps matches TRBD1 (5 bases). V dropped 2 bases and J dropped 6 bases, with 12 bases sitting between them. CDR1 is MNHEY, CDR2 SMNVEV, per germline (reference sequence). This CDR3 is built from 14 residues. CDR3 in DNA: TGTGCCAGCAGTTTAGGGGCAAACGGGGATACGCAGTATTTT. Its protein is CASSLGANGDTQYF.

The V and J genes are TRBV27 and TRBJ1-5; tentatively, D is TRBD1 (5 bases). Per germline, CDR1 MNHEY and CDR2 SMNVEV (reference sequence). The length of the CDR3 is 14 residues. Between the trimmed V and J ends, which lost 0 bases and 5 bases, there was a span of 8 bases. CDR3 in amino acids: CASSLSGVDQPQHF. Here the CDR3 DNA reads TGTGCCAGCAGTTTATCAGGGGTCGATCAGCCCCAGCATTTT.

V and J are TRBV20-1 and TRBJ1-2, with D hard to call. The CDR3 has 14 amino acids. Between the trimmed V and J ends, which lost 3 bases and 8 bases, there was a span of 19 bases. Germline CDR1 DFQATT, CDR2 SNEGSKA (reference sequence). The CDR3 reads CSASPSDPRRGYTF. CDR3 coding DNA: TGCAGTGCTAGTCCCTCGGACCCCAGAAGGGGCTACACCTTC.

The J gene is TRBJ1-3, the V gene TRBV9; D is undetermined. The CDR3 is made up of 14 amino acids. V was cut by 3 bases and J by 5 bases, with 12 bases left in between. Per germline, CDR1 SGDLS and CDR2 YYNGEE. The CDR3: CASSASQERNTIYF. The CDR3 coding sequence is TGTGCCAGCAGCGCGTCCCAAGAACGAAACACCATATATTTT.

This chain joins TRBV18 and TRBJ1-1, with D uncertain. With 1 base removed from V and 7 bases from J, the gap between germline ends came to 10 bases. Germline V gene lookup returns CDR1 KGHSH and CDR2 LQKENI. There are 13 residues in the CDR3. The CDR3 is CASSPLRDGEAFF. The CDR3 nucleotides read TGTGCCAGCTCACCACTCCGCGACGGTGAAGCTTTCTTT.

This chain links TRBV5-6 with TRBJ1-1, with D perhaps TRBD1 (6 bases). Germline V gene sequence: CDR1 SGHDT, CDR2 YYEEEE. The V and J ends lost 0 bases and 2 bases respectively, with 14 bases between them. The CDR3 is 16 residues long. In nucleotides, the CDR3 is TGTGCCAGCAGCTTGGTTTGGCAGGGGCCAAACACTGAAGCTTTCTTT. It specifies CASSLVWQGPNTEAFF.

The chain is built from TRBV10-2 and TRBJ1-1; a weak D match, TRBD1 (5 bases). The CDR3 totals 12 residues. V lost 6 bases to trimming and J lost 2 bases, with 7 bases between them. The germline V gene encodes CDR1 WSHSY and CDR2 SAAADI. As DNA, the CDR3 is TGCGCCAGCAGGGGGGAAAACACTGAAGCTTTCTTT. Translated: CASRGENTEAFF.

This clone appeared once. V is TRBV19 and J is TRBJ1-1; perhaps TRBD1 as D (5 bases). Per the germline V gene, CDR1 is LNHDA and CDR2 is SQIVND (reference sequence). V dropped 8 bases and J dropped 5 bases, with 6 bases sitting between them. The CDR3 loop spans 10 amino acids. The CDR3 loop is CASGGTEAFF. CDR3 nucleotide sequence: TGTGCCAGTGGGGGTACTGAAGCTTTCTTT.

The J gene is TRBJ1-6, the V gene TRBV6-5, with D perhaps matching TRBD1 (6 bases). With 0 bases removed from V and 7 bases from J, the gap between germline ends came to 10 bases. CDR1 MNHEY and CDR2 SVGAGI come from the germline V gene. This CDR3 has 15 amino acids. The CDR3 DNA follows: TGTGCCAGCAGTTACTCTTGGCAGGGGAATTCACCCCTCCACTTT. Protein product: CASSYSWQGNSPLHF.

The J gene is TRBJ2-7, the V gene TRBV5-1, with 10 bases that match TRBD2. The CDR3 consists of 17 residues. Germline CDR1 reads SGHRS; CDR2 reads YFSETQ. The V segment lost 2 bases and the J segment 2 bases; nucleotides outside the gene matches: 10. CDR3 region: CASSLGSSGGAAYEQYF. In DNA form, the CDR3 reads TGCGCCAGCAGCTTAGGGTCCAGCGGGGGGGCAGCCTACGAGCAGTACTTC.

This chain uses TRBV7-8 with TRBJ1-2; possibly TRBD1 for D (5 bases). Trimming shortened V by 5 bases and J by 3 bases, and 13 bases separated the two germline ends. The CDR3 loop spans 14 amino acids. Per the germline V gene, CDR1 is SGHVS and CDR2 is FQNEAQ. The CDR3, as DNA: TGTGCCAGCAGCCCTAATGGACACTACTATGGCTACACCTTC. It specifies CASSPNGHYYGYTF.

The V call is TRBV3-1 (or the pseudogene TRBV3-2), the J call TRBJ1-4; 7 positions match TRBD1. V gave up 2 bases and J gave up 4 bases; unmatched junction bases: 10. Looked up from germline, CDR1 is LGHDT and CDR2 is YNNKEL (reference sequence). CDR3 size: 17 residues. This CDR3 is CASSQKEWDSYNEKLFF. The CDR3, as DNA: TGTGCCAGCAGCCAAAAAGAATGGGACAGTTATAATGAAAAACTGTTTTTT.

The gene calls are TRBV6-5 and TRBJ1-1; TRBD1 agrees at 7 bases. The CDR3 has 12 amino acids. From germline, CDR1 is MNHEY and CDR2 SVGAGI. The junction had 3 bases not matched to a gene; V was cut back by 5 bases and J by 6 bases. The DNA for the CDR3 is TGTGCCAGCAGTATGGGGACAGCTGAAGCTTTCTTT. Amino acids: CASSMGTAEAFF.